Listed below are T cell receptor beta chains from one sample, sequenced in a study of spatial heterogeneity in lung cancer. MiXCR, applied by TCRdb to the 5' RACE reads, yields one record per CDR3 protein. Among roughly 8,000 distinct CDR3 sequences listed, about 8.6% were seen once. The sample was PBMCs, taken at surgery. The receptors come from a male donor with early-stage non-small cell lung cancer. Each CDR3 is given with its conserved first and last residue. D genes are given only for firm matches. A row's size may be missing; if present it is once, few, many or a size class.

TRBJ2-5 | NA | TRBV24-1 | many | CATSDLLAGKETQYF | TGTGCCACCAGTGATTTGCTGGCAGGAAAAGAGACCCAGTACTTC
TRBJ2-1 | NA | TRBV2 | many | CASSVDRGNEQFF | TGTGCCAGCAGTGTGGACCGCGGCAATGAGCAGTTCTTC
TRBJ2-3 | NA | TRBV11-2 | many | CASSSDQGTQYF | TGTGCCAGCAGCTCAGACCAGGGTACGCAGTATTTT
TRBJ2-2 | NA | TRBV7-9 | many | CASSLVGELFF | TGTGCCAGCAGCTTAGTCGGGGAGCTGTTTTTT
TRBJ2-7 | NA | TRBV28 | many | CASSLPHVYEQYF | TGTGCCAGCAGTTTACCCCACGTCTACGAGCAGTACTTC
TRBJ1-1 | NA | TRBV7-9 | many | CASSYKDTEAFF | TGTGCCAGCAGCTACAAGGACACTGAAGCTTTCTTT
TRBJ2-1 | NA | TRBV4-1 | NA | CASSPKSGPRGLAWEQFF | TGCGCCAGCAGCCCGAAGAGTGGCCCCAGGGGATTGGCATGGGAGCAGTTCTTC
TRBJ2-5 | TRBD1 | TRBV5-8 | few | CASSLGWDRGQETQYF | TGTGCCAGCAGCCTAGGGTGGGACAGGGGGCAAGAGACCCAGTACTTC
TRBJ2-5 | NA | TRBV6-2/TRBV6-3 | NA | CASSYSETQYF | TGTGCCAGCAGTTACTCAGAGACCCAGTACTTC
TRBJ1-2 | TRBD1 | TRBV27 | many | CASSTNLGQGKGYGYTF | TGTGCCAGCAGCACCAACCTGGGACAGGGGAAAGGGTATGGCTACACCTTC
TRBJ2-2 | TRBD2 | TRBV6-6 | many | CASSYSLAGDSRGELFF | TGTGCCAGCAGTTACTCACTAGCGGGAGACTCCAGGGGGGAGCTGTTTTTT
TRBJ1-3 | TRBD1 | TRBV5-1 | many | CASSQGAGGNTIYF | TGCGCCAGCAGCCAGGGGGCAGGTGGAAACACCATATATTTT
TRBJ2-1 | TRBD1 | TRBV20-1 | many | CSASATGGIDEQFF | TGCAGTGCTAGTGCGACAGGGGGCATTGATGAGCAGTTCTTC
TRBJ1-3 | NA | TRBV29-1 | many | CSVPQESSGNTIYF | TGCAGCGTACCCCAGGAGAGCTCTGGAAACACCATATATTTT
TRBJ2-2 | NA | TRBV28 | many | CASSFQVFTGELFF | TGTGCCAGCAGTTTCCAAGTGTTCACCGGGGAGCTGTTTTTT
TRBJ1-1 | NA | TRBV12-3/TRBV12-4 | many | CASSLAGYRWTEAFF | TGTGCCAGCAGTTTAGCGGGGTATAGGTGGACTGAAGCTTTCTTT
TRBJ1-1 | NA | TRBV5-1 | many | CASSGQPNTEAFF | TGCGCCAGCAGCGGACAGCCGAACACTGAAGCTTTCTTT
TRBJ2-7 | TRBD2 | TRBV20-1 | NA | CSAISGTSGYEQYF | TGCAGTGCTATTTCCGGGACTAGCGGCTACGAGCAGTACTTC
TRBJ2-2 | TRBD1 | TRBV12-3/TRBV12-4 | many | CASSLRRQGVAPTATGELFF | TGTGCCAGCAGTTTAAGAAGACAGGGGGTGGCTCCGACCGCCACCGGGGAGCTGTTTTTT
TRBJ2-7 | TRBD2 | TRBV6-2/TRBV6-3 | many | CASGAGVGDEQYF | TGTGCCAGTGGAGCGGGAGTCGGAGACGAGCAGTACTTC
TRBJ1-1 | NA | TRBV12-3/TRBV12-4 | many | CASSSQVVTEAFF | TGTGCCAGCAGTTCCCAGGTGGTCACTGAAGCTTTCTTT
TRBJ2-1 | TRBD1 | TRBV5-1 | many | CASSPSWDRDPSGRYNEQFF | TGCGCCAGCAGTCCGTCGTGGGACAGGGATCCTAGCGGACGATACAATGAGCAGTTCTTC
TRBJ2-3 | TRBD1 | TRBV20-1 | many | CSADGTGGADTQYF | TGCAGTGCAGACGGGACAGGGGGCGCAGATACGCAGTATTTT
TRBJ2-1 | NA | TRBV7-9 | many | CASSRTRSYNEQFF | TGTGCCAGCAGCCGCACTAGAAGCTACAATGAGCAGTTCTTC
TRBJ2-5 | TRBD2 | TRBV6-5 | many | CASIPSGTETQYF | TGTGCCAGCATCCCAAGCGGGACCGAGACCCAGTACTTC
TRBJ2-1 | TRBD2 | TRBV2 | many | CAGASGRTNNEQFF | TGTGCCGGGGCTAGCGGGAGGACGAACAATGAGCAGTTCTTC
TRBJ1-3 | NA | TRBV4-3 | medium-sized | CASSPSASSGNTIYF | TGCGCCAGCAGTCCGTCAGCGAGCTCTGGAAACACCATATATTTT
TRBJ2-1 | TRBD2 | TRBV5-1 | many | CASRLAGVSYNEQFF | TGCGCCAGCAGACTAGCGGGAGTATCCTACAATGAGCAGTTCTTC
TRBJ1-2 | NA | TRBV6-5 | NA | CASKGRTEGYTF | TGTGCCAGCAAAGGACGGACGGAAGGCTACACCTTC
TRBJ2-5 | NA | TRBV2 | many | CASKSWGDLYQETQYF | TGTGCCAGCAAAAGCTGGGGGGACCTGTACCAAGAGACCCAGTACTTC
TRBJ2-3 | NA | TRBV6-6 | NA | CASSLLPSRTDTQYF | TGTGCCAGCAGCCTACTACCGTCGAGGACAGATACGCAGTATTTT
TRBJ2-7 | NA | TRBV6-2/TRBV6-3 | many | CASSYPDGRKAEQYF | TGTGCCAGCAGTTACCCGGACGGGCGTAAGGCCGAGCAGTACTTC
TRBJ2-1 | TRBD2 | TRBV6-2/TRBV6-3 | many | CASNPGTSGTRQFF | TGTGCCAGCAACCCCGGGACTAGCGGTACACGGCAGTTCTTC
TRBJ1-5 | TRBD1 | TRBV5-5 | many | CASSLAGQGQPQHF | TGTGCCAGCAGCTTGGCGGGACAGGGCCAGCCCCAGCATTTT
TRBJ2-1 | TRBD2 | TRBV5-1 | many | CASSTLTSASSYNEQFF | TGCGCCAGCAGCACCCTAACTAGCGCGAGCTCCTACAATGAGCAGTTCTTC
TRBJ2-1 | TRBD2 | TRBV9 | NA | CASSEAGLNNEQFF | TGTGCCAGCAGCGAGGCGGGACTAAACAATGAGCAGTTCTTC
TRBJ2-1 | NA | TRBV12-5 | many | CASGLDNEQFF | TGTGCTAGTGGTTTGGACAATGAGCAGTTCTTC
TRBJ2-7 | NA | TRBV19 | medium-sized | CASTTTGPPYEQYF | TGTGCCAGTACCACCACCGGGCCTCCCTACGAGCAGTACTTC
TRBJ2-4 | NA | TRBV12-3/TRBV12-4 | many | CASSLKTSANIQYF | TGTGCCAGCAGTTTAAAGACGAGCGCAAACATTCAGTACTTC
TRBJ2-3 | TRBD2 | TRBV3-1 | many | CASSSLLGGGHTDTQYF | TGTGCCAGCAGCTCCCTTCTCGGGGGAGGGCACACAGATACGCAGTATTTT
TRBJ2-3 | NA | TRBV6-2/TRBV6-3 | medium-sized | CASSYGHSSTDTQYF | TGTGCCAGCAGTTACGGACACTCGAGCACAGATACGCAGTATTTT
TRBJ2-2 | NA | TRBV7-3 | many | CASSRDSRTTNTGELFF | TGTGCCAGCAGCCGCGACTCCCGGACAACGAACACCGGGGAGCTGTTTTTT
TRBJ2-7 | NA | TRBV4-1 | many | CASSQEQSVQLYEQYF | TGCGCCAGCAGCCAAGAGCAGAGTGTGCAGCTCTACGAGCAGTACTTC
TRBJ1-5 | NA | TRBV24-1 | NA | CATSVSPGKGGNQPQHF | TGTGCCACCAGTGTTTCCCCAGGGAAAGGAGGCAATCAGCCCCAGCATTTT
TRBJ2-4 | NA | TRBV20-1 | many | CSARDLGVEAKNIQYF | TGCAGTGCTAGAGATCTCGGGGTTGAGGCCAAAAACATTCAGTACTTC
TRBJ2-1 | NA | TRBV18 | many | CASSPLAEDEQFF | TGTGCCAGCTCACCACTCGCGGAGGATGAGCAGTTCTTC
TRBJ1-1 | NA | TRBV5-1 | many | CASSLGPGVGTEAFF | TGCGCCAGCAGCTTGGGTCCAGGGGTAGGGACTGAAGCTTTCTTT
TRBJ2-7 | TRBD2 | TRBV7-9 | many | CASSPLKRLAGGPEEQYF | TGTGCCAGCAGCCCCCTAAAGCGACTAGCGGGAGGGCCGGAGGAGCAGTACTTC
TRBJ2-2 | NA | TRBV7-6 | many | CASSFFSQGILAGELFF | TGTGCCAGCAGCTTCTTTTCGCAGGGTATTTTAGCCGGGGAGCTGTTTTTT
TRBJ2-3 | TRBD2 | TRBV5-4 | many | CASSFSGGRVDTQYF | TGTGCCAGCAGCTTTTCCGGCGGGAGGGTAGATACGCAGTATTTT
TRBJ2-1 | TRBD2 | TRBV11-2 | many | CASSFWTSGSSAEQFF | TGTGCCAGCAGCTTTTGGACTAGCGGGAGTTCGGCTGAGCAGTTCTTC
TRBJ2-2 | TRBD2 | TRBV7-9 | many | CASSLVASGNTGELFF | TGTGCCAGCAGCTTAGTGGCTAGCGGGAACACCGGGGAGCTGTTTTTT
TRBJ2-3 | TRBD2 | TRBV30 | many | CAWSAGREPDTQYF | TGTGCCTGGAGTGCGGGGCGGGAGCCAGATACGCAGTATTTT
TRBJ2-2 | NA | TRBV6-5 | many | CASRGLNTGELFF | TGTGCCAGCAGGGGCTTGAACACCGGGGAGCTGTTTTTT